The 25 T cell receptor beta chains listed next were all sequenced from one sample in a study of blood T cell repertoires in COVID-19. Repertoires were generated with immunoSEQ multiplex PCR, while TCRdb's copy carries only in-frame clones and drops some. The table has some 95,000 clones, less than 85% seen once. Specimen: peripheral blood. Receptor source: a man between 65 and 85 years old with acute or convalescent COVID-19.

This clone was detected only a few times. The chain employs TRBV24-1 and TRBJ1-2; maybe TRBD1 (5 bases). The CDR3 loop spans 14 amino acids. Per the germline V gene, CDR1 is KGHDR and CDR2 is SFDVKD. V gave up 7 bases and J gave up 4 bases, with 15 bases separating them. The CDR3: CATSPSPTGYGYTF. CDR3 bases: TGTGCCACCAGCCCTTCCCCCACAGGCTATGGCTACACCTTC.

This sequence joins TRBV11-2 and TRBJ1-4; D is perhaps TRBD1 (6 bases). Germline assignment: CDR1 SGHAT and CDR2 FQNNGV. Trimming left V 2 bases short and J 0 bases short, with 13 bases between. This CDR3 has 17 amino acids. CDR3 DNA sequence: TGTGCCAGCAGCTTACTAGCACAGGGAACAACTAATGAAAAACTGTTTTTT. Protein: CASSLLAQGTTNEKLFF.

The gene calls are TRBV2 and TRBJ1-2; D possibly corresponds to TRBD1 (5 bases). V was clipped by 8 bases and J by 3 bases, with 10 bases between them. Germline CDR1 and CDR2: SNHLY and FYNNEI. CDR3 length: 12 amino acids. For the CDR3, the DNA is TGTGCCAGCTACATACAGGACTATGGCTACACCTTC. Protein product: CASYIQDYGYTF.

The gene calls are TRBV28 and TRBJ2-7; 8 bases agree with TRBD1. The CDR3 length is 19 residues. Germline CDR1 and CDR2: MDHEN and SYDVKM. Trimming took 8 bases from V and 1 from J; bases not matched to a gene: 22. Here the CDR3 reads CASVSGILGQAVPSYEQYF. The CDR3 nucleotides read TGTGCCAGCGTTTCCGGGATCTTGGGACAGGCGGTTCCTTCCTACGAGCAGTACTTC.

This sequence joins TRBV6-4 and TRBJ1-6; D perhaps matches TRBD1 (5 bases). The CDR3 is 13 amino acids. Trimming took 6 bases from V and 10 from J, leaving 13 bases between them. CDR1 is MRHNA, CDR2 SNTAGT, per germline. The CDR3 reads CASREGGDSPLHF. CDR3 coding DNA: TGTGCCAGCAGGGAAGGAGGGGACTCACCCCTCCACTTT.

V gene TRBV6-5 combines with J gene TRBJ2-1; tentative D call: TRBD1 (6 bases). The CDR3 length is 14 residues. With 7 bases removed from V and 2 bases from J, the gap between germline ends came to 12 bases. Germline V gene sequence: CDR1 MNHEY, CDR2 SVGAGI. As DNA, the CDR3 is TGTGCCAGCACCAAAGACAGGACCTACAATGAGCAGTTCTTC. Amino acid sequence: CASTKDRTYNEQFF.

This clone was observed many times. CDR3 bases: TGCGCCAGCAGTATGGAGATCTCTGGAAACACCATATATTTT. This translates into CASSMEISGNTIYF. The chain recombines TRBV5-1 with TRBJ1-3; no clear D gene. V lost 5 bases and J lost 0, with 9 bases in between. Germline CDR1 SGHRS, CDR2 YFSETQ. The CDR3 has 14 residues.

This chain links TRBV9 with TRBJ1-1; 10 positions agree with TRBD1. This CDR3 is built from 14 residues. The J segment lost 10 bases and the V segment lost 2 bases, leaving 8 bases of the junction unmatched. CDR1 is SGDLS, CDR2 YYNGEE, per germline. The CDR3 nucleotides are TGTGCCAGCAGCGTTACTGGACAGGGGGGCGGAGCTTTCTTT. Its protein is CASSVTGQGGGAFF. Variable domain in full (rest from reference TRBV9 and TRBJ1-1): DSGVTQTPKHLITATGQRVTLRCSPRSGDLSVYWYQQSLDQGLQFLIQYYNGEERAKGNILERFSAQQFPDLHSELNLSSLELGDSALYFCASSVTGQGGGAFFGQGTRLTVV.

The rearrangement joins TRBV4-1 to TRBJ2-5, with 8 nucleotides matching TRBD2. Unmatched junction bases numbered 13, after V lost 7 bases and J lost 3 bases. CDR3 length: 16 amino acids. The germline CDR1 and CDR2 sequences are MGHRA and YSYEKL. CDR3 nucleotides: TGCGCCAGCACCCGCGGGGCAAGCGGGGGAGAAGAGACCCAGTACTTC. Its protein product is CASTRGASGGEETQYF.

V usage is TRBV5-1 and J usage is TRBJ1-4; TRBD1 might be the D (6 bases). Looked up from germline, CDR1 is SGHRS and CDR2 is YFSETQ. Trimming left V 0 bases short and J 4 bases short, with 10 bases between. The CDR3 length is 15 residues. CDR3 DNA: TGCGCCAGCAGCTTGGCGACAGGAATTAATGAAAAACTGTTTTTT. Translated, it gives CASSLATGINEKLFF.

The chain combines TRBV6-5 with TRBJ1-6; a weak D match, TRBD1 (6 bases). Trimming removed 5 bases at V and 7 bases at J, with 15 bases between. This CDR3 spans 15 amino acids. From germline, CDR1 is MNHEY and CDR2 SVGAGI. The CDR3 coding sequence is TGTGCCAGCAGTCAGCAGGGGTTCCCCAATTCACCCCTCCACTTT. Translated: CASSQQGFPNSPLHF.

This chain links TRBV5-1 with TRBJ2-3; D remains unclear. In germline, CDR1 is SGHRS, CDR2 YFSETQ. With 3 bases removed from V and 4 bases from J, the gap between germline ends came to 9 bases. The length of the CDR3 is 13 residues. DNA of the CDR3: TGCGCCAGCAGCTCCTCCCTATCAGATACGCAGTATTTT. It specifies CASSSSLSDTQYF.

This clone was seen a single time. J is TRBJ2-7 and V is TRBV19, with 9 bases fitting TRBD1. CDR1 and CDR2 from the germline V gene are LNHDA and SQIVND (reference sequence). The CDR3 covers 14 residues. The trim removed 4 bases at V and 3 bases at J, leaving 4 bases unmatched. The CDR3 protein is CASSNGGQGYEQYF. The CDR3 bases are TGTGCCAGTAGTAATGGGGGACAGGGCTACGAGCAGTACTTC.

V gene TRBV7-9 combines with J gene TRBJ1-5, with a possible D match to TRBD1 (5 bases). Germline loops: CDR1 SEHNR, CDR2 FQNEAQ (reference sequence). The V and J ends lost 0 bases and 0 bases respectively, with 12 bases between them. This CDR3 comprises 17 residues. This CDR3 is CASSLAWQGYSNQPQHF. The CDR3 bases are TGTGCCAGCAGCTTAGCGTGGCAGGGATATAGCAATCAGCCCCAGCATTTT.

The gene calls are TRBV10-3 and TRBJ2-3; possible D gene TRBD1, 6 bases. V lost 6 bases, J lost 0 bases, and 13 bases lay in between. CDR1 is ENHRY, CDR2 SYGVKD, per germline. This CDR3 comprises 15 residues. CDR3 sequence reads: CAIRTGTFSTDTQYF. The DNA of the CDR3 is TGTGCCATCAGGACCGGGACATTTAGCACAGATACGCAGTATTTT.

The gene calls are TRBV10-3 and TRBJ1-1; 8 bases are shared with TRBD1. The junction had 12 bases not matched to a gene; V was cut back by 2 bases and J by 4 bases. Germline V CDR1 and CDR2: ENHRY, SYGVKD. The CDR3 has 17 residues. CDR3 in amino acids: CAISEPPTGALGTEAFF. The CDR3 DNA reads TGTGCCATCAGTGAGCCCCCGACAGGGGCACTGGGCACTGAAGCTTTCTTT.

The chain has TRBV5-6 and TRBJ2-7; D may be TRBD1 (6 bases). Germline V gene lookup returns CDR1 SGHDT and CDR2 YYEEEE. This CDR3 is built from 14 residues. The V and J ends lost 2 bases and 3 bases respectively, with 12 bases between them. The CDR3 DNA sequence: TGTGCCAGCAGCTTCTGGACAGTGCTCTACGAGCAGTACTTC. As protein: CASSFWTVLYEQYF.

The chain joins TRBV28 to TRBJ2-7; weak D call: TRBD2 (5 bases). From germline, CDR1 is MDHEN and CDR2 SYDVKM. The CDR3 sequence is 14 residues long. V lost 2 bases to trimming and J lost 0 bases, with 8 bases between them. Here the CDR3 DNA reads TGTGCCAGCAGTTTAAGAGGGCTCTCCTACGAGCAGTACTTC. Protein: CASSLRGLSYEQYF.

V and J are TRBV28 and TRBJ1-5; D perhaps matches TRBD1 (6 bases). Between the trimmed V and J ends, which lost 6 bases and 5 bases, there was a span of 17 bases. This CDR3 is built from 15 residues. CDR1 and CDR2 from the germline V gene are MDHEN and SYDVKM. The CDR3 sequence: CASSLRGLVDQPQHF. In nucleotides, the CDR3 is TGTGCCAGCAGCCTCAGGGGTCTTGTGGATCAGCCCCAGCATTTT.

The rearrangement joins TRBV7-2 to TRBJ2-2, with 11 bases matching TRBD2. The junction had 7 bases not matched to a gene; V was cut back by 6 bases and J by 1 base. Germline CDR1 is SGHTA and CDR2 is FQGNSA. This CDR3 spans 17 amino acids. This chain's CDR3 is CASSTLAGGLNTGELFF. DNA of the CDR3: TGTGCCAGCAGTACCCTAGCGGGGGGACTGAACACCGGGGAGCTGTTTTTT.

This clone is a singleton in its sample. The genes are TRBV2 and TRBJ2-5; TRBD1 might be the D (5 bases). The CDR3 covers 14 residues. CDR1 is SNHLY, CDR2 FYNNEI, per germline. Trimming stripped 5 bases from V and 2 bases from J, with 12 bases between. In nucleotides, the CDR3 is TGTGCCAGCAGTCCAGGGCTAGAACAAGAGACCCAGTACTTC. It is translated as CASSPGLEQETQYF.

The V call is TRBV4-1, the J call TRBJ1-5; tentative D call: TRBD1 (6 bases). This CDR3 comprises 15 residues. Germline values: CDR1 MGHRA, CDR2 YSYEKL. V was shortened by 3 bases and J by 4 bases, with 13 bases between the two germline ends. The CDR3 loop is CASSQNPQGNQPQHF. As DNA, the CDR3 is TGCGCCAGCAGCCAGAACCCCCAGGGGAATCAGCCCCAGCATTTT.

This chain joins TRBV6-6 and TRBJ2-2, with D perhaps TRBD1 (5 bases). Germline V gene lookup returns CDR1 MNHNY and CDR2 SVGAGI (reference sequence). This CDR3 spans 12 amino acids. Trimming took 4 bases from V and 7 from J, leaving 7 bases between them. DNA of the CDR3: TGTGCCAGCAGTTCCGACAGCGGGGAGCTGTTTTTT. Amino acids: CASSSDSGELFF.

In this sample, this clone turned up once. The chain joins TRBV5-1 to TRBJ1-1, with TRBD1 identical over 10 bases. This CDR3 contains 15 residues. CDR1 and CDR2 (germline): SGHRS, YFSETQ. The J segment lost 6 bases and the V segment lost 3 bases, leaving 8 bases of the junction unmatched. In nucleotides, the CDR3 is TGCGCCAGCAGCTGGGGGGACAGGGGATTCGCTGAAGCTTTCTTT. Residues: CASSWGDRGFAEAFF.

The V call is TRBV12-5, the J call TRBJ1-1, with D possibly matching TRBD1 (5 bases). V lost 2 bases and J lost 6, with 19 bases in between. There are 16 residues in the CDR3. Per the germline V gene, CDR1 is LGHNT and CDR2 is FRNRAP. CDR3 amino acids: CASGLPMGPSMAEAFF. CDR3 bases: TGTGCTAGTGGTTTGCCCATGGGGCCCTCGATGGCTGAAGCTTTCTTT. Full variable domain (missing parts from reference TRBV12-5 and TRBJ1-1): DARVTQTPRHKVTEMGQEVTMRCQPILGHNTVFWYRQTMMQGLELLAYFRNRAPLDDSGMPKDRFSAEMPDATLATLKIQPSEPRDSAVYFCASGLPMGPSMAEAFFGQGTRLTVV.